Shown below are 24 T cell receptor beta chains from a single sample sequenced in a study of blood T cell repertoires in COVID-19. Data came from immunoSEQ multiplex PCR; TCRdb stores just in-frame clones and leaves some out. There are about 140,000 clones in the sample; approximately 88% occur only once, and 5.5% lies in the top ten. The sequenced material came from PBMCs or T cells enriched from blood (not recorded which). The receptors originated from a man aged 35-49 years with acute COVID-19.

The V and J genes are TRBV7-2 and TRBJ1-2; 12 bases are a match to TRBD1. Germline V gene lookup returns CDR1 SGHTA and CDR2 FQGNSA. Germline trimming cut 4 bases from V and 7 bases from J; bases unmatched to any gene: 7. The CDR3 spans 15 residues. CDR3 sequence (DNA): TGTGCCAGCAGCTACTCGGGACAGGGGGCAGGTGGCTACACCTTC. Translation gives CASSYSGQGAGGYTF.

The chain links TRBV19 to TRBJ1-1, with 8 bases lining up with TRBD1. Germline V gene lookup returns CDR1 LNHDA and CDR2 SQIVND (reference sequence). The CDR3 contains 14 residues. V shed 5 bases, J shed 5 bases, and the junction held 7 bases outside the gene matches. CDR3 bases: TGTGCCAGTAGTTTGGAACAGGGGGATACTGAAGCTTTCTTT. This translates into CASSLEQGDTEAFF.

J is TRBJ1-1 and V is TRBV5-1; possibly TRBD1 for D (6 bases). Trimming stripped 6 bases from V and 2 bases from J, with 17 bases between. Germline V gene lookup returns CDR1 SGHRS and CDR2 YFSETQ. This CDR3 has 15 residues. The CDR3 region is CASIQGSGRNTEAFF. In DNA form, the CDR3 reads TGCGCCAGCATACAGGGTTCGGGTCGAAACACTGAAGCTTTCTTT.

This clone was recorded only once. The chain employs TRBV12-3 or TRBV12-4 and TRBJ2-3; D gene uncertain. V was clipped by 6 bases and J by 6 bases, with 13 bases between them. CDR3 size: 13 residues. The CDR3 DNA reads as TGTGCCAGCAGACCTGGCCCTCCCGATACGCAGTATTTT. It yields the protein CASRPGPPDTQYF.

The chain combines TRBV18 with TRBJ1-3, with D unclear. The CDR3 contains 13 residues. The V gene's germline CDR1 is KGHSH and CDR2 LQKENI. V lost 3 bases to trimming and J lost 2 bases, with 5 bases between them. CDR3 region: CASSPSPGNTIYF. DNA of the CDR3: TGTGCCAGCTCACCCTCCCCTGGAAACACCATATATTTT.

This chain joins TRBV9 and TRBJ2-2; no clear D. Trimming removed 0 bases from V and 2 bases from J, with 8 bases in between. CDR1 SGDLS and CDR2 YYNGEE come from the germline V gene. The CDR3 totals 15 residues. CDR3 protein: CASSVGTTNTGELFF. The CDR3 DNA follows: TGTGCCAGCAGCGTAGGTACTACAAACACCGGGGAGCTGTTTTTT.

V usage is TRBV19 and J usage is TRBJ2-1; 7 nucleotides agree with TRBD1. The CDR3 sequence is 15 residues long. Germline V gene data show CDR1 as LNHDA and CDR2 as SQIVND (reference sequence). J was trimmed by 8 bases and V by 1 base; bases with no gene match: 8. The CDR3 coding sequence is TGTGCCAGTAGTATAGTGAGGGGGCAGAGTGATGAGCAGTTCTTC. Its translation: CASSIVRGQSDEQFF.

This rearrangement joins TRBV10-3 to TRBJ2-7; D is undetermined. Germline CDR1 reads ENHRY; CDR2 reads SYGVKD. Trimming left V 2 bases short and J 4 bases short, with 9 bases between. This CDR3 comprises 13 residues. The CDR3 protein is CAISEPDIYEQYF. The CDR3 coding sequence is TGTGCCATCAGTGAGCCAGACATATACGAGCAGTACTTC.

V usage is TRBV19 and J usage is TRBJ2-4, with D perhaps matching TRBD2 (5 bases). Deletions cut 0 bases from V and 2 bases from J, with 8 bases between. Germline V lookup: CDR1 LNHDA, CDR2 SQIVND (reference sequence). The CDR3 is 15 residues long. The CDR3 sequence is CASSIEAETKNIQYF. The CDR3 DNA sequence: TGTGCCAGTAGTATAGAAGCGGAGACCAAAAACATTCAGTACTTC.

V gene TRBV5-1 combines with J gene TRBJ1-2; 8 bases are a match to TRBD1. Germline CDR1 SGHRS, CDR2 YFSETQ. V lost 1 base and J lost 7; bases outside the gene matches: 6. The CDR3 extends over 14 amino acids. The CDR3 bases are TGCGCCAGCAGCTTGAGTGGACAGGGAAGTGGCTACACCTTC. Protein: CASSLSGQGSGYTF.

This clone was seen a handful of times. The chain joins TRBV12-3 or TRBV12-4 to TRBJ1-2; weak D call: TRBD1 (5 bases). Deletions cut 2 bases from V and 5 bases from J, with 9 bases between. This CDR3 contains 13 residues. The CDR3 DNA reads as TGTGCCAGCAGTTTAAGGGGTCGGTATGGCTACACCTTC. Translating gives CASSLRGRYGYTF.

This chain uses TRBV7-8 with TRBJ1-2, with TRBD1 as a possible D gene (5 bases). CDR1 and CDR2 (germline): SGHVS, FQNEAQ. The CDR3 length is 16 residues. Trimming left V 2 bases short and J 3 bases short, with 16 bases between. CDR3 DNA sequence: TGTGCCAGCAGCTTATATTTGTCAGGGAAGGACTATGGCTACACCTTC. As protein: CASSLYLSGKDYGYTF.

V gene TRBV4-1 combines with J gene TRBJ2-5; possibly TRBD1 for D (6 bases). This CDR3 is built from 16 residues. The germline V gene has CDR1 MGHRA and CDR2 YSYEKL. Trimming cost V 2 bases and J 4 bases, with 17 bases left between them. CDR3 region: CASSQWVGVTGETQYF. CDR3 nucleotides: TGCGCCAGCAGCCAATGGGTGGGGGTGACAGGAGAGACCCAGTACTTC.

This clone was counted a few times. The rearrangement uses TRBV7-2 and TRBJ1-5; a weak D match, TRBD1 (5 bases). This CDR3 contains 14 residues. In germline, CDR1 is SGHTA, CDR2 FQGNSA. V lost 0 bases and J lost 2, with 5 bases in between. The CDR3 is CASSLATGNQPQHF. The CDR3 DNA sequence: TGTGCCAGCAGCTTAGCGACAGGCAATCAGCCCCAGCATTTT.

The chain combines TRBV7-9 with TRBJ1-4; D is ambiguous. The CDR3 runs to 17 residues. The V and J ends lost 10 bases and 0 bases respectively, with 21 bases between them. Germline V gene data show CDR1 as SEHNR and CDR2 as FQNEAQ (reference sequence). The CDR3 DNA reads TGTGCCACTCCGGGGTTAGGACCCACGGCAACTAATGAAAAACTGTTTTTT. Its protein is CATPGLGPTATNEKLFF.

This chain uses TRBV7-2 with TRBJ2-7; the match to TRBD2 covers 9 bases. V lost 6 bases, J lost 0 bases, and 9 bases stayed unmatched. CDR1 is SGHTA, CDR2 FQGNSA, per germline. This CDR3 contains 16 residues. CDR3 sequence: CASRTTSSGTSYEQYF. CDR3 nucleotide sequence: TGTGCCAGCAGGACAACCTCTAGCGGGACCTCCTACGAGCAGTACTTC.

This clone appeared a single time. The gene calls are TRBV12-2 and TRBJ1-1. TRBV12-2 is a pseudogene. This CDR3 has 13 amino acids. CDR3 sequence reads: CASRFRVLSEAFF. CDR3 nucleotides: TGTGCAAGTCGCTTTCGGGTTTTGTCTGAAGCTTTCTTT.

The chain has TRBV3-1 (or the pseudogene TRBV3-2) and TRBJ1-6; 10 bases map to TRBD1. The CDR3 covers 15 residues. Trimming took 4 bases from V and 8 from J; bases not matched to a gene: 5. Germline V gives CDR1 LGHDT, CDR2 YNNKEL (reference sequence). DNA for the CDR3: TGTGCCAGCAGCCTACAGACAGGGGGCTATTCACCCCTCCACTTT. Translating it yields CASSLQTGGYSPLHF.

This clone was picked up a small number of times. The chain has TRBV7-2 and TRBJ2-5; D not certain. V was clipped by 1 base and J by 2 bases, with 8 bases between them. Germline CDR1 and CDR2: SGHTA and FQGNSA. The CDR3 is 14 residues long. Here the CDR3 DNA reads TGTGCCAGCAGCTTAGTTGGCCAGCAAGAGACCCAGTACTTC. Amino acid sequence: CASSLVGQQETQYF.

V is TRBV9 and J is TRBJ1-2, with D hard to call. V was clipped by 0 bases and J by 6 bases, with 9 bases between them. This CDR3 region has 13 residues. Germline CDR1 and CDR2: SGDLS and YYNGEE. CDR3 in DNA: TGTGCCAGCAGCGTAGACCTTAGCGATGGCTACACCTTC. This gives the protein CASSVDLSDGYTF.

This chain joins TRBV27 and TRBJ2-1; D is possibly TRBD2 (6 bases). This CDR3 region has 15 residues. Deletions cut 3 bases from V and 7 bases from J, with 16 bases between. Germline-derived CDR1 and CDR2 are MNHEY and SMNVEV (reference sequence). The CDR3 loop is CASSLGTEGVNEQFF. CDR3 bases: TGTGCCAGCAGTTTGGGGACTGAGGGAGTGAATGAGCAGTTCTTC.

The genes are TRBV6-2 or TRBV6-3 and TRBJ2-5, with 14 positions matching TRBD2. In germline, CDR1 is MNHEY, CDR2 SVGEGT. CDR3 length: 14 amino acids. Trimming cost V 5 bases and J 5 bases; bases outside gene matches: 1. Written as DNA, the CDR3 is TGTGCCAGCAGTCGGACTAGCGGGGGGGAGACCCAGTACTTC. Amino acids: CASSRTSGGETQYF.

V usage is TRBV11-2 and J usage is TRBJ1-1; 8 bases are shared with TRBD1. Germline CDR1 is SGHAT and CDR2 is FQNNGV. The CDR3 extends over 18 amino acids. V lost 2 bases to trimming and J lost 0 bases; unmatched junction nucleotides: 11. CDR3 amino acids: CASSLFLMTGDVNTEAFF. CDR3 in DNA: TGTGCCAGCAGCTTATTTCTTATGACAGGGGACGTGAACACTGAAGCTTTCTTT. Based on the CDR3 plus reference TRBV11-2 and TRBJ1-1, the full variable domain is EAGVAQSPRYKIIEKRQSVAFWCNPISGHATLYWYQQILGQGPKLLIQFQNNGVVDDSQLPKDRFSAERLKGVDSTLKIQPAKLEDSAVYLCASSLFLMTGDVNTEAFFGQGTRLTVV.

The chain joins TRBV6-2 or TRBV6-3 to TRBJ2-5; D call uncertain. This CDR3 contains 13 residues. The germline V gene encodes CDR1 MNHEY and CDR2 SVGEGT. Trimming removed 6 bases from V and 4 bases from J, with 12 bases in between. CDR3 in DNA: TGTGCCAGCAGCCGCGACTTTTCAGAGACCCAGTACTTC. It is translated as CASSRDFSETQYF.